The TCR beta chain under discussion was sequenced for a study of blood T cell repertoires in COVID-19. Study background: The origin of the acute and convalescent COVID-19 samples was the United States, Italy and Spain. Nucleic acid was either cDNA or gDNA, and it came from T cells, B-cell-depleted T cells, or PBMCs.

In the original workflow: How many nucleated cells were present was estimated from reference gene primer amplification. Assay: immunoSEQ multiplex PCR; the TCRdb copy retains only in-frame clones and omits some. For V, J and clone size, that table is used; D and trimming come from the DNA. The table has fewer than 90,000 clones, 70% to 85% seen once. The CDR3 is 15 residues long. Germline-derived CDR1 and CDR2 are LNHNV and YYDKDF (reference sequence). The V gene lost 7 bases and the J gene lost 0 bases, with 12 bases spanning the gap. This TCR derives from a woman in her forties or fifties with acute or convalescent COVID-19. The specimen was peripheral blood. The chain carries TRBV15 and TRBJ1-4, with D hard to call. The CDR3 DNA reads as TGTGCCACCACCTTGACAACCTCAACTAATGAAAAACTGTTTTTT. Amino acids: CATTLTTSTNEKLFF. The full variable domain, in which reference TRBV15 and TRBJ1-4 provide the parts outside the CDR3, is DAMVIQNPRYQVTQFGKPVTLSCSQTLNHNVMYWYQQKSSQAPKLLFHYYDKDFNNEADTPDNFQSRRPNTSFCFLDIRSPGLGDTAMYLCATTLTTSTNEKLFFGSGTQLSVL.